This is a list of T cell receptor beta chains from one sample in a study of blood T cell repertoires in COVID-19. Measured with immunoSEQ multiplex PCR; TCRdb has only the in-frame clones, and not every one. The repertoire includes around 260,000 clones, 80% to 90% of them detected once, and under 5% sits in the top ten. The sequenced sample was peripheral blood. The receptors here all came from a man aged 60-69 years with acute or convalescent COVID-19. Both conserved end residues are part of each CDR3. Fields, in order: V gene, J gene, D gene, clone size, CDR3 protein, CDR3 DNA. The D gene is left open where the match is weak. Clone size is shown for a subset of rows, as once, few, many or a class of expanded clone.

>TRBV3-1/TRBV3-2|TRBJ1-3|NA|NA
CASSQEWQTGNTIYF
TGTGCCAGCAGCCAAGAGTGGCAAACTGGAAACACCATATATTTT
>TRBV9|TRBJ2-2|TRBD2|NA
CASSVGGGLAGGYTGELFF
TGTGCCAGCAGCGTAGGAGGGGGGCTAGCGGGAGGCTACACCGGGGAGCTGTTTTTT
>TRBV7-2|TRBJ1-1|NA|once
CASSLDSRPVTEAFF
TGTGCCAGCAGCCTGGACAGTCGACCGGTCACTGAAGCTTTCTTT
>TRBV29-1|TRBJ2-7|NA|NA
CSVQTGDEQYF
TGCAGCGTACAAACCGGGGACGAGCAGTACTTC
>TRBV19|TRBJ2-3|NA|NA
CASSMVGAGEWADTQYF
TGTGCCAGTAGTATGGTGGGGGCAGGGGAGTGGGCAGATACGCAGTATTTT
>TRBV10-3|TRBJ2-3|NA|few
CAISYTDTQYF
TGTGCCATCAGCTACACAGATACGCAGTATTTT
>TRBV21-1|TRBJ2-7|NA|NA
CASSKRRGERYEQYF
TGTGCCAGCAGCAAACGTAGGGGTGAGAGGTACGAGCAGTACTTC
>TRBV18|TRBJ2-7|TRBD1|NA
CASSPRWTGGHEQYF
TGTGCCAGCTCACCACGCTGGACAGGGGGCCACGAGCAGTACTTC
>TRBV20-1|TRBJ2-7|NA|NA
CSAVRYEQYF
TGCAGTGCTGTCAGGTACGAGCAGTACTTC
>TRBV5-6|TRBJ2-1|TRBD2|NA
CASSDGPLVAGGYNEQFF
TGTGCCAGCAGCGACGGCCCCCTAGTAGCGGGGGGGTACAATGAGCAGTTCTTC
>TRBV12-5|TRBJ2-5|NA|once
CASGLGGMTQETQYF
TGTGCTAGTGGCCTAGGGGGTATGACCCAAGAGACCCAGTACTTC
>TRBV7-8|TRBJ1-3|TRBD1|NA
CASSPGQGRNGNTIYF
TGTGCCAGCAGCCCAGGACAGGGAAGGAATGGAAACACCATATATTTT
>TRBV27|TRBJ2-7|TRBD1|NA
CASSPRTGSTYEQYF
TGTGCCAGCAGTCCCCGGACAGGGTCGACCTACGAGCAGTACTTC
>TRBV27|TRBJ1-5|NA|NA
CASSLKRDSNQPQHF
TGTGCCAGCAGTTTAAAGAGGGATAGCAATCAGCCCCAGCATTTT
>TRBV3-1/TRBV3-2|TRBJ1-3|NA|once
CASSQNHWGRVSGNTIYF
TGTGCCAGCAGCCAAAATCATTGGGGGCGGGTCTCTGGAAACACCATATATTTT
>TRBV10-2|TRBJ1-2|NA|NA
CASSEVYRDGYTF
TGCGCCAGCAGTGAGGTTTACAGGGACGGCTACACCTTC
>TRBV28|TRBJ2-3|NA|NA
CASSPGEPTDTQYF
TGTGCCAGCAGTCCCGGTGAACCCACAGATACGCAGTATTTT
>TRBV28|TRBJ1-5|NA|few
CASSPTGDYQPQHF
TGTGCCAGCAGCCCGACAGGAGATTATCAGCCCCAGCATTTT
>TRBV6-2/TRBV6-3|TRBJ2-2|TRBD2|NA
CASSYVRGRADTGELFF
TGTGCCAGCAGTTACGTCCGCGGGAGGGCCGACACCGGGGAGCTGTTTTTT
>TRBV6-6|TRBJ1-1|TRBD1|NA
CASSYQGAWTEAFF
TGTGCCAGCAGTTACCAGGGGGCTTGGACTGAAGCTTTCTTT
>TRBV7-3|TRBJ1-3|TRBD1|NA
CASSQTQGQRKNTIYF
TGTGCCAGCAGCCAGACCCAGGGACAGCGAAAAAACACCATATATTTT
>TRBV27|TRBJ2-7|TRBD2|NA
CASSLGLAGGEQYF
TGTGCCAGCAGTTTAGGACTAGCGGGAGGGGAGCAGTACTTC
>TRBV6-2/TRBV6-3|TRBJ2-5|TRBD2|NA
CASSYPGLALKETQYF
TGTGCCAGCAGTTACCCGGGACTAGCGCTTAAAGAGACCCAGTACTTC
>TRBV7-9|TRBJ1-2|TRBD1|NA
CASSLGRQGRGGYTF
TGTGCCAGCAGCTTGGGAAGACAGGGGCGGGGTGGCTACACCTTC
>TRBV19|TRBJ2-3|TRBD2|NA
CASRAGTGWDTQYF
TGTGCCAGTCGAGCGGGGACGGGTTGGGATACGCAGTATTTT
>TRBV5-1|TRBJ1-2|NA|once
CASSPLDNEVGYTF
TGCGCCAGCAGCCCACTGGACAATGAGGTGGGCTACACCTTC
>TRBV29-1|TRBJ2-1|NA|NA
CSASQGNPYNEQFF
TGCAGCGCATCCCAGGGTAATCCTTACAATGAGCAGTTCTTC
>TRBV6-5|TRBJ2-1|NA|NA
CASSYVGQGPYNEQFF
TGTGCCAGCAGTTATGTTGGCCAGGGGCCCTACAATGAGCAGTTCTTC
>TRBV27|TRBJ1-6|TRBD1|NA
CASSWKQGNSYNSPLHF
TGTGCCAGCAGTTGGAAACAGGGGAACTCCTATAATTCACCCCTCCACTTT
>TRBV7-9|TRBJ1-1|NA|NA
CASSSPRGYTEAFF
TGTGCCAGCAGCTCACCAAGAGGGTACACTGAAGCTTTCTTT
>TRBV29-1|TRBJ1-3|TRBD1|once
CSVGPDRGDGNTIYF
TGCAGCGTTGGCCCCGACAGGGGAGATGGAAACACCATATATTTT
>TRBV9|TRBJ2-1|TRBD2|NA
CASSVEVAGGPRDEQFF
TGTGCCAGCAGCGTAGAAGTGGCGGGGGGGCCGAGGGATGAGCAGTTCTTC
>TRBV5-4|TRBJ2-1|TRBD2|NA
CASSPRRGGAGEQFF
TGTGCCAGCAGCCCTCGCCGCGGGGGGGCAGGGGAGCAGTTCTTC
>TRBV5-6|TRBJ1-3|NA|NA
CASSLNLGGVGNTIYF
TGTGCCAGCAGCTTGAACTTAGGGGGAGTTGGAAACACCATATATTTT
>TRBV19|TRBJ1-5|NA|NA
CASSIGRGGNQPQHF
TGTGCCAGTAGTATAGGCAGGGGAGGGAATCAGCCCCAGCATTTT
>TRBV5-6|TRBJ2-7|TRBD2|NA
CASSFGLAPSYEQYF
TGTGCCAGCAGTTTTGGACTAGCGCCCTCCTACGAGCAGTACTTC
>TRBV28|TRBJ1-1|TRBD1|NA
CASTPEGAGEAFF
TGTGCCAGCACCCCGGAGGGGGCGGGTGAAGCTTTCTTT
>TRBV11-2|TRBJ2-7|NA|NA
CASSLPGRDYEQYF
TGTGCCAGCAGCTTACCCGGACGGGACTACGAGCAGTACTTC
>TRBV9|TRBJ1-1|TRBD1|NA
CASSVGTGVMNTEAFF
TGTGCCAGCAGCGTGGGGACAGGCGTCATGAACACTGAAGCTTTCTTT
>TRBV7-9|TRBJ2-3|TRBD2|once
CASSSLAGGLRDTQYF
TGTGCCAGCAGCTCTCTAGCGGGAGGGTTGAGGGATACGCAGTATTTT
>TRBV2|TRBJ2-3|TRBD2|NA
CARGGQSDTQYF
TGTGCCCGCGGGGGGCAATCAGATACGCAGTATTTT
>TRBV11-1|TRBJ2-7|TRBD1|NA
CASSLGQASYEQYF
TGTGCCAGCAGCTTGGGACAGGCATCCTACGAGCAGTACTTC
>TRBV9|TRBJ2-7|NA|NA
CASSGRDNSYEQYF
TGTGCCAGCAGTGGCCGGGACAACTCCTACGAGCAGTACTTC
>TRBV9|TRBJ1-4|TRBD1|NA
CASSVTGAFNEKLFF
TGTGCCAGCAGCGTCACAGGGGCGTTTAATGAAAAACTGTTTTTT
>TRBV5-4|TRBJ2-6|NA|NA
CASSLDAVTGANVLTF
TGTGCCAGCAGCTTGGATGCAGTGACTGGGGCCAACGTCCTGACTTTC
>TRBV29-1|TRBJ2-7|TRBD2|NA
CSVAPGGYEQYF
TGCAGCGTTGCTCCGGGAGGGTACGAGCAGTACTTC
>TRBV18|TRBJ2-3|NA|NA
CASSPWSGQGYDTQYF
TGTGCCAGCTCACCCTGGTCTGGACAAGGTTACGATACGCAGTATTTT
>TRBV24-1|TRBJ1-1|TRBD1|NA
CATGQGQMNTEAFF
TGTGCCACCGGCCAGGGACAGATGAACACTGAAGCTTTCTTT